The entry below describes one T cell receptor (beta chain). Its target is not known. From germline, CDR1 is MNHEY and CDR2 SMNVEV (reference sequence). There are 13 residues in the CDR3. V dropped 1 base and J dropped 5 bases, with 9 bases sitting between them. Assay used: immunoSEQ multiplex PCR; TCRdb lists only in-frame clones, some missing. The top ten hold approximately 5.3% of the sample, which has roughly 65,000 clones, over 90% seen once. While the first cohort had 700 or so subjects, the donors belonged to the separate validation cohort of about 130 subjects. This sample was taken from a study of cytomegalovirus exposure and HLA in healthy donors. Study results and caveats: Using the classifier, cytomegalovirus status was reportedly diagnosed with high specificity and sensitivity. Three chains tied to CMV proved CMV antigen-specific in vitro.

This TCR derives from a man aged 18 to 29 in good health and CMV-seropositive. This chain links TRBV27 with TRBJ2-7; D is possibly TRBD2 (6 bases). The sequencing input was PBMCs. Here the CDR3 DNA reads TGTGCCAGCAGTTTATGGAGGGCCAACGAGCAGTACTTC. This encodes CASSLWRANEQYF.